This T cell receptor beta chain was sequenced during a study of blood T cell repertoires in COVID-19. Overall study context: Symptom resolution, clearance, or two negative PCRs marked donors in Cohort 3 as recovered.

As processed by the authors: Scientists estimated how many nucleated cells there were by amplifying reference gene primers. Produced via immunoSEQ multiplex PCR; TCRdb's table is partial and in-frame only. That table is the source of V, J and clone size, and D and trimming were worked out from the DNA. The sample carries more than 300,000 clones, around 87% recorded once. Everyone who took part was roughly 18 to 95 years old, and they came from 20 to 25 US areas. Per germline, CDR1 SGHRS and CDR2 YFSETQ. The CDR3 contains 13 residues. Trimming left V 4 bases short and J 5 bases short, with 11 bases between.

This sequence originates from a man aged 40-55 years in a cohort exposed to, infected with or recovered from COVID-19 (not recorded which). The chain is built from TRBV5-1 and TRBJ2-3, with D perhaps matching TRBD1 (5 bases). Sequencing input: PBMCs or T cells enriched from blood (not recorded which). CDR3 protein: CASSPTGRDTQYF. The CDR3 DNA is TGCGCCAGCAGCCCAACAGGCCGAGATACGCAGTATTTT.